A selection of T cell receptor beta chains follows, all from one sample in a study of cytomegalovirus exposure and HLA in healthy donors. Assay: immunoSEQ multiplex PCR; the TCRdb copy retains only in-frame clones and omits some. The sample lists fewer than 150,000 clones; 77% were seen once. The sequencing input was PBMCs. These receptors came from a man aged 50 to 60 in good health and CMV-seropositive. Both conserved end residues are part of each CDR3. Each record gives: D gene, CDR3 length, V gene, clone size, J gene, CDR3 DNA, CDR3 protein. D genes are given only for firm matches. Clone size is stated in some rows and not others, as once, few, many or a class when expanded.

>TRBD1|15|TRBV10-3|.|TRBJ1-5
TGTGCCATCAGTGATTCAACAGGGGGCAATCAGCCCCAGCATTTT
CAISDSTGGNQPQHF
>.|13|TRBV6-1|few|TRBJ1-1
TGTGCCAGCAACCGTGGGGCACGTACTGAAGCTTTCTTT
CASNRGARTEAFF
>.|18|TRBV5-1|medium-sized|TRBJ1-1
TGCGCCAGCAGCTGGTTCCAAACAGAATTCGAGGGGAACACTGAAGCTTTCTTT
CASSWFQTEFEGNTEAFF
>.|16|TRBV2|.|TRBJ1-5
TGTGCCAGCAGTGCCCTATCCGCGGGTAGCAATCAGCCCCAGCATTTT
CASSALSAGSNQPQHF
>TRBD2|16|TRBV5-1|once|TRBJ2-1
TGCGCCAGCAGCTTGCTGCAGGCTAGCGGGTACAATGAGCAGTTCTTC
CASSLLQASGYNEQFF
>.|12|TRBV6-5|.|TRBJ1-4
TGTGCCAGCAGGGGGAGTGGGGAAAAACTGTTTTTT
CASRGSGEKLFF
>.|15|TRBV19|.|TRBJ2-2
TGTGCCAGTAGTATTCGAGCCCGCAACACCGGGGAGCTGTTTTTT
CASSIRARNTGELFF
>TRBD2|16|TRBV7-2|.|TRBJ2-4
TGTGCCAGCAGCCCCCGACTAGCGGTAGCCAAAAACATTCAGTACTTC
CASSPRLAVAKNIQYF
>TRBD1|16|TRBV18|.|TRBJ1-1
TGTGCCAGCTCGCGTTCCCCGGGACAGTTGAACACTGAAGCTTTCTTT
CASSRSPGQLNTEAFF
>.|15|TRBV30|.|TRBJ2-7
TGTGCCTGGTCCTCCGGCACAGCCCACTCCTACGAGCAGTACTTC
CAWSSGTAHSYEQYF
>.|13|TRBV18|.|TRBJ2-7
TGTGCCAGCTCACCAGGGCCCTCGAACGAGCAGTACTTC
CASSPGPSNEQYF
>.|14|TRBV7-2|.|TRBJ1-1
TGTGCCAGCAGCCGTCAGACCGGGGACACTGAAGCTTTCTTT
CASSRQTGDTEAFF
>.|16|TRBV6-5|.|TRBJ1-5
TGTGCCAGCAGTTCCCGGGTCCTCGTCCCCAATCAGCCCCAGCATTTT
CASSSRVLVPNQPQHF
>.|16|TRBV7-3|.|TRBJ2-3
TGTGCCAGCAGCTTAAGTAGCGGATCTAGCACAGATACGCAGTATTTT
CASSLSSGSSTDTQYF
>TRBD2|15|TRBV5-1|once|TRBJ2-5
TGCGCCAGCAGCTTGATGGGGCGGGGGCAAGAGACCCAGTACTTC
CASSLMGRGQETQYF
>.|16|TRBV19|.|TRBJ2-1
TGTGCCAGTAGTATAGATCAAAGGGGTACCTACAATGAGCAGTTCTTC
CASSIDQRGTYNEQFF
>TRBD1|13|TRBV2|few|TRBJ2-7
TGTGCCAGCAGTGAGGGACAGAACGGCGAGCAGTACTTC
CASSEGQNGEQYF
>.|14|TRBV18|.|TRBJ1-4
TGTGCCAGCTCGTCCGGAGGGATAAATGAAAAACTGTTTTTT
CASSSGGINEKLFF
>TRBD1|15|TRBV27|once|TRBJ2-1
TGTGCCAGCAGGCCAGGGACAGGGTCCTACAATGAGCAGTTCTTC
CASRPGTGSYNEQFF
>.|15|TRBV6-1|once|TRBJ1-2
TGTGCCAGCAGTGAAGCGACAGTAGCTAACTATGGCTACACCTTC
CASSEATVANYGYTF
>TRBD2|15|TRBV19|few|TRBJ2-1
TGTGCCAGTAGTATTGGCGGGGGGGCCTACAGTGAGCAGTTCTTC
CASSIGGGAYSEQFF
>.|12|TRBV29-1|.|TRBJ2-3
TGCAGCGTTGACTCGAGCACAGATACGCAGTATTTT
CSVDSSTDTQYF
>TRBD2|15|TRBV5-1|.|TRBJ2-5
TGCGCCAGCAGCTTTTCTAGCGGAACCCAAGAGACCCAGTACTTC
CASSFSSGTQETQYF
>.|17|TRBV9|.|TRBJ2-5
TGTGCCAGCAGCGTAGGGCCCTTGGGGGACTCCCAAGAGACCCAGTACTTC
CASSVGPLGDSQETQYF
>.|15|TRBV5-4|.|TRBJ2-6
TGTGCCAGCAGCTTGGCAGGTTCTGGGGCCAACGTCCTGACTTTC
CASSLAGSGANVLTF
>.|16|TRBV6-5|.|TRBJ2-2
TGTGCCAGCAGTTACTCCTTCGGAGATAACACCGGGGAGCTGTTTTTT
CASSYSFGDNTGELFF
>.|13|TRBV6-1|.|TRBJ1-5
TGTGCCAGCACGGCAGGGTACTTTCAGCCCCAGCATTTT
CASTAGYFQPQHF
>TRBD1|16|TRBV7-6|.|TRBJ1-6
TGTGCCAGCAGCTTAGGACAGGGACCCTATAATTCACCCCTCCACTTT
CASSLGQGPYNSPLHF
>TRBD2|16|TRBV19|.|TRBJ2-4
TGTGCCAGTAACTCCGGGACTACTATAGCCAAAAACATTCAGTACTTC
CASNSGTTIAKNIQYF
>.|15|TRBV5-1|.|TRBJ2-1
TGCGCCAGCAGCTTATCGGGGATCTCTTACAATGAGCAGTTCTTC
CASSLSGISYNEQFF
>.|15|TRBV27|once|TRBJ2-3
TGTGCCAGCAGTTCGTGTCCCTTTTACACAGATACGCAGTATTTT
CASSSCPFYTDTQYF
>.|13|TRBV5-5|once|TRBJ2-3
TGTGCCAGCAGCATATACAGGGCGGATACGCAGTATTTT
CASSIYRADTQYF
>.|14|TRBV6-1|once|TRBJ1-6
TGTGCCAGCCGTTCCGGGTCCTATAATTCACCCCTCCACTTT
CASRSGSYNSPLHF
>.|16|TRBV4-3|few|TRBJ2-6
TGCGCCAGCAGCCAAGAGGAAGGTTTCGGGACCAACGTCCTGACTTTC
CASSQEEGFGTNVLTF
>.|17|TRBV14|.|TRBJ2-3
TGTGCCAGCAGCTCCGGCCGTGACCTCGTGGGGAGGGATACGCAGTATTTT
CASSSGRDLVGRDTQYF
>.|13|TRBV6-1|few|TRBJ1-1
TGTGCCAGCAGTGTGACAGAGAACACTGAAGCTTTCTTT
CASSVTENTEAFF
>.|14|TRBV7-9|.|TRBJ2-7
TGTGCCAGCAGCCCCCGACTACATCCCTACGAGCAGTACTTC
CASSPRLHPYEQYF
>.|15|TRBV19|.|TRBJ1-3
TGTGCCAGTAGTATTGGAGGGGCCGAGGGAAACACCATATATTTT
CASSIGGAEGNTIYF
>.|15|TRBV28|once|TRBJ1-5
TGTGCCAGCAGTCTCGGGGACTATAGCAATCAGCCCCAGCATTTT
CASSLGDYSNQPQHF
>TRBD1|13|TRBV9|.|TRBJ2-7
TGTGCCAGCAGCCGGGACAGTGGCGACGAGCAGTACTTC
CASSRDSGDEQYF